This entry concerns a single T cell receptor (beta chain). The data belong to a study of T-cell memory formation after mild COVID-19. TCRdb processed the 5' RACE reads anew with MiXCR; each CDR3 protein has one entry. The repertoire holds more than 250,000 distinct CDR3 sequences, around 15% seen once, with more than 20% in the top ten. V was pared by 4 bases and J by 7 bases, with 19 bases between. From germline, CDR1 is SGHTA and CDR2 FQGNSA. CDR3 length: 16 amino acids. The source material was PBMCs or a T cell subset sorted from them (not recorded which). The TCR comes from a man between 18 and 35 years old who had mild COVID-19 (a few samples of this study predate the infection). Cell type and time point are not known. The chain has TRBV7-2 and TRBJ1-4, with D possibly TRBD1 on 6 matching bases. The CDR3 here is CASSWSRGRGREKLFF. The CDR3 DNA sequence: TGTGCCAGCAGCTGGAGCCGGGGCCGGGGGCGTGAAAAACTGTTTTTT.